The 26 T cell receptor beta chains below were found in one sample sequenced in a study of shared clonotypes between healthy human individuals. The repertoire was sequenced with immunoSEQ multiplex PCR; TCRdb's copy has only in-frame clones and lacks some. The sample lists more than 2,000,000 clones, around nine tenths occurring once. Sample: naive CD4+ T cells sorted from blood. Described subset: CD45RA+ positively selected. The source of these receptors is a man younger than 35 in good health.

A word on this clone: The same CDR3 is also encoded by other DNA sequences in this sample. CDR3 sequence (DNA): TGCGCCAGCAGCTTGGGCCCGGATAATGAAAAACTGTTTTTT. Translating gives CASSLGPDNEKLFF. The chain joins TRBV5-1 to TRBJ1-4; D is unresolved. Trimming stripped 0 bases from V and 4 bases from J, with 7 bases between. CDR1 is SGHRS and CDR2 is YFSETQ in the germline V gene. The CDR3 has 14 amino acids.

The chain employs TRBV28 and TRBJ1-6; 10 bases match TRBD1. CDR1 is MDHEN and CDR2 is SYDVKM in the germline V gene. With 6 bases clipped from V and 8 bases from J, the junction kept 4 bases outside the gene matches. CDR3 length: 14 amino acids. The chain's CDR3 is CASRSGTGDSPLHF. In DNA form, the CDR3 reads TGTGCCAGCAGATCCGGGACAGGGGATTCACCCCTCCACTTT.

The V and J genes are TRBV30 and TRBJ1-5; D is undetermined. V shed 1 base and J shed 2 bases, with 9 bases lying between them. CDR3 length: 14 residues. Germline loops: CDR1 GTSNPN, CDR2 SVGIG (reference sequence). The CDR3 nucleotides are TGTGCCTGGAGTGGGGAAGCGGGCAATCAGCCCCAGCATTTT. It codes for CAWSGEAGNQPQHF.

As DNA, the CDR3 is TGTGCCAGCACCTCAGGGTTTCCCGGGGAGCTGTTTTTT. Translating it yields CASTSGFPGELFF. The chain carries TRBV7-9 and TRBJ2-2; the D gene is possibly TRBD1 (5 bases). CDR3 length: 13 amino acids. Germline V gene data show CDR1 as SEHNR and CDR2 as FQNEAQ (reference sequence). Trimming removed 7 bases from V and 6 bases from J, with 12 bases in between.

The chain uses TRBV4-1 and TRBJ1-2; the match to TRBD1 covers 11 bases. The length of the CDR3 is 19 residues. Germline V CDR1 and CDR2: MGHRA, YSYEKL. With 2 bases clipped from V and 7 bases from J, the junction kept 18 bases outside the gene matches. CDR3 sequence (DNA): TGCGCCAGCAGCCAAATTGGACAGGGGGCACTCCAGGAAACCCTTGGCTACACCTTC. Its protein is CASSQIGQGALQETLGYTF.

This chain uses TRBV4-1 with TRBJ2-5; D remains unclear. V shed 0 bases and J shed 5 bases, with 10 bases lying between them. Germline CDR1 reads MGHRA; CDR2 reads YSYEKL. CDR3 length equals 14 residues. The CDR3 DNA is TGCGCCAGCAGCCAAGAGGCGGATAGGGAGACCCAGTACTTC. Protein: CASSQEADRETQYF.

The genes are TRBV7-9 and TRBJ2-7, with unresolved D. Germline V gives CDR1 SEHNR, CDR2 FQNEAQ (reference sequence). V was clipped by 3 bases and J by 6 bases, with 9 bases between them. CDR3 length: 12 residues. The CDR3 DNA follows: TGTGCCAGCAGCTTCTCAGCAGGCGAGCAGTACTTC. Translated: CASSFSAGEQYF.

This clone was detected only once. The genes are TRBV7-2 and TRBJ1-1; D not certain. The V end lost 2 bases, the J end lost 1 base, and 8 bases lay between the germline ends. The V gene's germline CDR1 is SGHTA and CDR2 FQGNSA. There are 14 residues in the CDR3. The CDR3 DNA follows: TGTGCCAGCAGCTTACATGAGGGGAACACTGAAGCTTTCTTT. Amino acids: CASSLHEGNTEAFF.

The rearrangement links TRBV4-3 to TRBJ2-3, with D perhaps TRBD1 (6 bases). The V end lost 2 bases, the J end lost 1 base, and 19 bases lay between the germline ends. The CDR3 is made up of 18 amino acids. CDR1 and CDR2 from the germline V gene are LGHNA and YSLEER. The CDR3 spells CASSQSSTPGQRTDTQYF. CDR3 bases: TGCGCCAGCAGCCAATCATCTACGCCGGGACAACGCACAGATACGCAGTATTTT.

The chain couples TRBV7-9 to TRBJ1-1; D gene unclear. This CDR3 comprises 14 residues. CDR1 and CDR2 from the germline V gene are SEHNR and FQNEAQ (reference sequence). Trimming removed 4 bases at V and 5 bases at J, with 14 bases between. The CDR3 DNA reads TGTGCCAGCAGCTCACCCCGTAATAGGACTGAAGCTTTCTTT. Residues: CASSSPRNRTEAFF. Supplemented by reference TRBV7-9 and TRBJ1-1, the full variable domain reads DTGVSQNPRHKITKRGQNVTFRCDPISEHNRLYWYRQTLGQGPEFLTYFQNEAQLEKSRLLSDRFSAERPKGSFSTLEIQRTEQGDSAMYLCASSSPRNRTEAFFGQGTRLTVV.

The J gene is TRBJ1-3, the V gene TRBV5-4; D uncertain. V was trimmed by 0 bases and J by 11 bases, leaving 12 bases between them. Germline values: CDR1 SGHNT, CDR2 YYREEE (reference sequence). CDR3 size: 13 residues. The CDR3 DNA reads as TGTGCCAGCAGCTTGGCCCCTTCTAGGGCCATATATTTT. Its translation: CASSLAPSRAIYF.

CDR3 protein: CASSLEANEKLFF. In DNA, the CDR3 is TGCGCCAGCAGCTTGGAAGCCAATGAAAAACTGTTTTTT. V gene TRBV5-1 combines with J gene TRBJ1-4, with D uncertain. This CDR3 contains 13 residues. Germline values: CDR1 SGHRS, CDR2 YFSETQ. Trimming cost V 0 bases and J 5 bases, with 5 bases left between them.

V gene TRBV18 combines with J gene TRBJ2-2, with no clear D. The CDR3 spans 17 residues. V was clipped by 4 bases and J by 4 bases, with 19 bases between them. Germline CDR1 is KGHSH and CDR2 is LQKENI. This CDR3 reads CASSQPGQAERTGELFF. In nucleotides, the CDR3 is TGTGCCAGCTCACAACCCGGGCAGGCGGAACGCACCGGGGAGCTGTTTTTT.

The chain links TRBV15 to TRBJ2-7; 7 positions agree with TRBD2. This CDR3 contains 14 residues. Germline V gene lookup returns CDR1 LNHNV and CDR2 YYDKDF (reference sequence). V dropped 0 bases and J dropped 5; count of bases not matched to a gene: 4. The CDR3 is CATSRDLGGDEQYF. The CDR3 DNA sequence: TGTGCCACCAGCAGAGATCTGGGAGGGGACGAGCAGTACTTC.

In regard to this clone: The sample contains more than one DNA sequence encoding this CDR3. The chain employs TRBV10-3 and TRBJ2-7, with D possibly TRBD2 on 5 matching bases. CDR3 length equals 16 residues. The germline V and J ends were trimmed by 0 bases and 0 bases, with 12 bases remaining between them. The germline gives CDR1 ENHRY, CDR2 SYGVKD. Here the CDR3 DNA reads TGTGCCATCAGTGAGTCCAGGACTGGGAGCTCCTACGAGCAGTACTTC. Translating it yields CAISESRTGSSYEQYF.

As for this clone: The sample contains more than one DNA sequence encoding this CDR3. The chain carries TRBV5-4 and TRBJ1-4, with TRBD1 identical over 10 bases. There are 16 residues in the CDR3. Germline V gene sequence: CDR1 SGHNT, CDR2 YYREEE (reference sequence). V lost 3 bases, J lost 3 bases, and 5 bases stayed unmatched. CDR3 protein: CASSSTGTGANEKLFF. CDR3 bases: TGTGCCAGCAGCTCCACCGGGACAGGGGCTAATGAAAAACTGTTTTTT.

V gene TRBV2 combines with J gene TRBJ2-1, with no clear D. Germline assignment: CDR1 SNHLY and CDR2 FYNNEI. The CDR3 is 13 amino acids. V was pared by 4 bases and J by 5 bases, with 9 bases between. CDR3 nucleotides: TGTGCCAGCAGTGTGTCGCCTAACAATGAGCAGTTCTTC. Its translation: CASSVSPNNEQFF. Looking up the rest from reference TRBV2 and TRBJ2-1 gives the full variable domain: EPEVTQTPSHQVTQMGQEVILRCVPISNHLYFYWYRQILGQKVEFLVSFYNNEISEKSEIFDDQFSVERPDGSNFTLKIRSTKLEDSAMYFCASSVSPNNEQFFGPGTRLTVL.

The genes are TRBV9 and TRBJ1-2; no clear D gene. The CDR3 runs to 16 residues. V lost 4 bases and J 8 bases, leaving 24 bases between the germline ends. Germline-derived CDR1 and CDR2 are SGDLS and YYNGEE. CDR3 sequence (DNA): TGTGCCAGCAGCCCCAAATGGAACCCTCTCCAGGCAGGCTACACCTTC. It specifies CASSPKWNPLQAGYTF.

CDR3: CASSRDTGGNTIYF. The CDR3 DNA follows: TGTGCCAGCAGCCGAGACACGGGCGGAAACACCATATATTTT. The chain recombines TRBV7-9 with TRBJ1-3, with D uncertain. V dropped 5 bases and J dropped 4 bases, with 12 bases sitting between them. The germline CDR1 and CDR2 sequences are SEHNR and FQNEAQ (reference sequence). The CDR3 has 14 amino acids.

V usage is TRBV6-5 and J usage is TRBJ2-7, with D possibly being TRBD1 (6 bases). This CDR3 has 15 amino acids. Deletions cut 2 bases from V and 4 bases from J, with 15 bases between. The germline gives CDR1 MNHEY, CDR2 SVGAGI. The CDR3 reads CASSYGPAGEYEQYF. CDR3 sequence (DNA): TGTGCCAGCAGTTACGGTCCAGCAGGGGAATACGAGCAGTACTTC.

The DNA of the CDR3 is TGTGCCACCAGCAGAGAACCGATCGGCAAACCTACTAGCACAGATACGCAGTATTTT. Its translation is CATSREPIGKPTSTDTQYF. The chain carries TRBV15 and TRBJ2-3; unclear D gene. The length of the CDR3 is 19 residues. Germline CDR1 reads LNHNV; CDR2 reads YYDKDF (reference sequence). V was clipped by 0 bases and J by 0 bases, with 19 bases between them.

As for this clone: Other DNA sequences within the sample encode an identical CDR3. Here the CDR3 reads CASSLRTSGSTDTQYF. CDR3 sequence (DNA): TGTGCCAGCAGCTTGAGGACTAGCGGCAGCACAGATACGCAGTATTTT. The chain links TRBV5-4 to TRBJ2-3; 10 bases map to TRBD2. Unmatched junction bases numbered 2, after V lost 1 base and J lost 0 bases. Germline V gene sequence: CDR1 SGHNT, CDR2 YYREEE (reference sequence). The CDR3 has 16 residues.

Points on this clone: This same CDR3 is encoded by further DNA sequences in the sample. The chain has TRBV30 and TRBJ1-6; D possibly corresponds to TRBD1 (6 bases). This CDR3 has 13 residues. The V and J ends lost 1 base and 5 bases respectively, with 6 bases between them. CDR1 and CDR2 (germline): GTSNPN, SVGIG (reference sequence). CDR3 bases: TGTGCCTGGAGTGGACAGGATAATTCACCCCTCCACTTT. Its translation is CAWSGQDNSPLHF.

The J gene is TRBJ2-2, the V gene TRBV30, with 9 bases aligning to TRBD2. The CDR3 length is 15 residues. From germline, CDR1 is GTSNPN and CDR2 SVGIG (reference sequence). Trimming took 1 base from V and 7 from J; bases not matched to a gene: 7. The CDR3 loop reads CAWSGRLAGNGELFF. The DNA of the CDR3 is TGTGCCTGGAGTGGGCGTCTAGCGGGGAACGGGGAGCTGTTTTTT.

The rearrangement links TRBV2 to TRBJ2-1; D remains ambiguous. There are 13 residues in the CDR3. The V end was cut by 0 bases, the J end by 15 bases, with 15 bases between. Per germline, CDR1 SNHLY and CDR2 FYNNEI. The CDR3 loop reads CASSEAGKFRRFF. The CDR3 region has the DNA TGTGCCAGCAGTGAAGCGGGGAAGTTCCGGAGGTTCTTC.

The gene calls are TRBV5-4 and TRBJ1-4; D remains ambiguous. The CDR3 sequence is 15 residues long. The germline V gene has CDR1 SGHNT and CDR2 YYREEE (reference sequence). The V end was cut by 4 bases, the J end by 5 bases, with 15 bases between. CDR3 sequence (DNA): TGTGCCAGCAGCAATGGACGGGCCGCAAATGAAAAACTGTTTTTT. Translating gives CASSNGRAANEKLFF.